Listed below are T cell receptor beta chains from one sample, sequenced in a study of a mutant IDH1 vaccine in newly diagnosed glioma. These receptors' targets are unknown. Clones were read by immunoSEQ multiplex PCR, and TCRdb kept only the in-frame ones, dropping some. The sample yields roughly 120,000 clones, 90% seen once. This sample comprised PBMCs, obtained from a glioma patient whose treatment included an IDH1 peptide vaccine. These receptors originate from a woman aged 45 to 65 with glioma. Both conserved end residues are part of each CDR3. Each record gives: CDR3 protein, CDR3 DNA, D gene, V gene, J gene, clone size. D genes are given only for firm matches. For some rows the clone size is stated as once, few or many, or as a class when expanded; others skip it.

CASSLSDGSYEQYF	TGTGCCAGCAGTTTATCAGACGGATCCTACGAGCAGTACTTC	.	TRBV27	TRBJ2-7	.
CASSQDQGNQPQHF	TGCGCCAGCAGCCAAGATCAGGGTAATCAGCCCCAGCATTTT	.	TRBV4-1	TRBJ1-5	few
CASSPAGSYEQYF	TGTGCCAGCTCCCCCGCTGGAAGCTACGAGCAGTACTTC	.	TRBV18	TRBJ2-7	.
CASSPWTEANTGELFF	TGTGCCAGCAGCCCATGGACGGAGGCGAACACCGGGGAGCTGTTTTTT	.	TRBV7-8	TRBJ2-2	once
CASSPDGYSNQPQHF	TGTGCCAGCAGCCCTGACGGCTATAGCAATCAGCCCCAGCATTTT	.	TRBV7-9	TRBJ1-5	.
CASSPGQGNGYTF	TGTGCCAGCAGCCCGGGACAGGGGAATGGCTACACCTTC	TRBD1	TRBV5-4	TRBJ1-2	.
CAWSANRVGHTEAFF	TGTGCCTGGAGCGCCAACAGGGTGGGACACACTGAAGCTTTCTTT	.	TRBV30	TRBJ1-1	.
CASSAWGNGYTF	TGTGCCAGCAGCGCATGGGGGAATGGCTACACCTTC	.	TRBV9	TRBJ1-2	.
CSAPGLGGTEGEAFF	TGCAGCGCCCCCGGTTTGGGGGGAACCGAGGGAGAAGCTTTCTTT	.	TRBV29-1	TRBJ1-1	.
CASSWGRGGTGELFF	TGTGCCAGCAGTTGGGGCAGGGGAGGCACCGGGGAGCTGTTTTTT	.	TRBV6-5	TRBJ2-2	.
CASSLRAQETQYF	TGTGCCAGCAGCTTGAGGGCCCAAGAGACCCAGTACTTC	.	TRBV5-4	TRBJ2-5	.
CASRSKSLSVAFF	TGTGCCAGCAGAAGCAAATCCCTATCTGTTGCTTTCTTT	.	TRBV6-5	TRBJ1-1	.
CASSYSWTSTDTQYF	TGTGCCAGCAGTTACTCTTGGACTTCCACAGATACGCAGTATTTT	.	TRBV6-5	TRBJ2-3	.
CASSSRYYGYTF	TGTGCCAGCAGTTCTAGGTACTATGGCTACACCTTC	.	TRBV28	TRBJ1-2	once
CASSSRERNTIYF	TGTGCCAGCAGCTCCCGGGAGAGAAACACCATATATTTT	.	TRBV7-9	TRBJ1-3	.
CASSHRGQGRSELFF	TGTGCCAGCAGTCACAGGGGACAGGGACGCTCGGAGCTGTTTTTT	TRBD1	TRBV27	TRBJ2-2	.
CASSTWARSNQPQHF	TGTGCCAGCAGCACCTGGGCCAGGAGCAATCAGCCCCAGCATTTT	.	TRBV5-6	TRBJ1-5	.
CASSFSGQPSYEQYF	TGCGCCAGCAGCTTTTCGGGACAGCCCTCCTACGAGCAGTACTTC	TRBD1	TRBV5-1	TRBJ2-7	.
CASSPTSGRVSYEQYF	TGTGCCAGCAGTCCGACTAGCGGGAGGGTCTCCTACGAGCAGTACTTC	TRBD2	TRBV27	TRBJ2-7	.
CASGRTRDNQPQHF	TGTGCCAGCGGACGGACACGAGACAATCAGCCCCAGCATTTT	.	TRBV2	TRBJ1-5	.